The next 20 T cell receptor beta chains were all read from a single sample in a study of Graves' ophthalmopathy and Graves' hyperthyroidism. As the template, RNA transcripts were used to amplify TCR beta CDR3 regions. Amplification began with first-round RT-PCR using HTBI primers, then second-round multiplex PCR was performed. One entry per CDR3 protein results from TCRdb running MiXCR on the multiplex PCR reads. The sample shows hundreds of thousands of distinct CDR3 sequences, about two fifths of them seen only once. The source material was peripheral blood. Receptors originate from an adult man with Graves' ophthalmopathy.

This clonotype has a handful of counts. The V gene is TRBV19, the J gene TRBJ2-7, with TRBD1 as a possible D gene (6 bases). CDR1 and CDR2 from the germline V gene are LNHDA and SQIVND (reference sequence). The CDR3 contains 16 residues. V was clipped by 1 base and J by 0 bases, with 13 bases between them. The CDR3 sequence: CASSIGGHGISYEQYF. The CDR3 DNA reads TGTGCCAGTAGTATAGGGGGACACGGTATCTCCTACGAGCAGTACTTC.

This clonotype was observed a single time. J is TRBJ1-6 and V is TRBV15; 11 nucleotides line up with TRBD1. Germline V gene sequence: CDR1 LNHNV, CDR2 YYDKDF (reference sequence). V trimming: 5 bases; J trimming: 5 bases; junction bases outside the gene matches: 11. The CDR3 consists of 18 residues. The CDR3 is CATSPLLGQGADNSPLHF. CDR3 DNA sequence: TGTGCCACCAGCCCCCTCCTCGGACAGGGGGCGGATAATTCACCCCTCCACTTT. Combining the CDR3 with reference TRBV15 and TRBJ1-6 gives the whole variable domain DAMVIQNPRYQVTQFGKPVTLSCSQTLNHNVMYWYQQKSSQAPKLLFHYYDKDFNNEADTPDNFQSRRPNTSFCFLDIRSPGLGDTAMYLCATSPLLGQGADNSPLHFGNGTRLTVT.

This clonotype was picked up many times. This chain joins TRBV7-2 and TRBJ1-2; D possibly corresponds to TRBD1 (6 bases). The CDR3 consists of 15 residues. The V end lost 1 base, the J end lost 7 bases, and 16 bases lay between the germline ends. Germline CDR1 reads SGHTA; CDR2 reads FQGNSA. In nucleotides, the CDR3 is TGTGCCAGCAGCTTAGGTACAGGGTCCTCGACTGGCTACACCTTC. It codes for CASSLGTGSSTGYTF.

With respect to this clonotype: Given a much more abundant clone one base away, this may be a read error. CDR3 nucleotides: TGCGCCAGCAGCCAAGATGTAAGGCCGTTAGAGACCCAGTACTTC. It encodes CASSQDVRPLETQYF. This sequence joins TRBV4-3 and TRBJ2-5; D not certain. Germline V gene data show CDR1 as LGHNA and CDR2 as YSLEER. V lost 0 bases and J lost 4, with 12 bases in between. The CDR3 loop spans 15 amino acids.

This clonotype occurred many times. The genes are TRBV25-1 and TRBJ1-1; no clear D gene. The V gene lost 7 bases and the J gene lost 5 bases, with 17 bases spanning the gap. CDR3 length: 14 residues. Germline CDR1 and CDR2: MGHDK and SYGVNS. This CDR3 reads CASIPPGRMTEAFF. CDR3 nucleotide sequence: TGTGCCAGCATTCCCCCGGGTCGGATGACTGAAGCTTTCTTT.

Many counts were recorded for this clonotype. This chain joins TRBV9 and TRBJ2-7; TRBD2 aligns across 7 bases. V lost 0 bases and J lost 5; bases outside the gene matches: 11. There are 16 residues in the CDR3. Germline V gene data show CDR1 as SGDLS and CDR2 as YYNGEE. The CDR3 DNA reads TGTGCCAGCAGCGTAGGAGGGATGGCTAGCGGTAACGAGCAGTACTTC. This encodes CASSVGGMASGNEQYF.

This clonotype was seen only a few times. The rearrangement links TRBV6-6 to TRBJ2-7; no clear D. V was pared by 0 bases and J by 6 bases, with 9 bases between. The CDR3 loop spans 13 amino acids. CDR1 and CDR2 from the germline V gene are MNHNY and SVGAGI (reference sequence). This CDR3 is CASSYSKRAEQYF. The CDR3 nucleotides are TGTGCCAGCAGTTACTCGAAACGGGCCGAGCAGTACTTC.

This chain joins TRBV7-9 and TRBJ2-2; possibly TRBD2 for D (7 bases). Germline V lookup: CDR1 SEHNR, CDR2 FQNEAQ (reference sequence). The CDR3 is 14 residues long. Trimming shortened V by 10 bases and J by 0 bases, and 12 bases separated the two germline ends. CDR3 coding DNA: TGTGCCAAGGGGGGGACCGCGAACACCGGGGAGCTGTTTTTT. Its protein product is CAKGGTANTGELFF.

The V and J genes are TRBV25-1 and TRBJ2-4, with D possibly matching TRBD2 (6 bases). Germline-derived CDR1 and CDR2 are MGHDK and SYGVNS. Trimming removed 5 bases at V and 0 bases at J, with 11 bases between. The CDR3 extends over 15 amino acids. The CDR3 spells CASSSGGLAKNIQYF. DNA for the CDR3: TGTGCCAGCAGTAGCGGAGGGCTAGCCAAAAACATTCAGTACTTC. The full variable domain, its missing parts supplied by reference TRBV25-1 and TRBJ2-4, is EADIYQTPRYLVIGTGKKITLECSQTMGHDKMYWYQQDPGMELHLIHYSYGVNSTEKGDLSSESTVSRIRTEHFPLTLESARPSHTSQYLCASSSGGLAKNIQYFGAGTRLSVL.

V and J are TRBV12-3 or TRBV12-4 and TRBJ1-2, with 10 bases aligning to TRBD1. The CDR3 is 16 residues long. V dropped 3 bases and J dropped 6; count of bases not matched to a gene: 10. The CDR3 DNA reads TGTGCCAGCAGTTTCCCAGGGACAGGGGCGATGAATGGCTACACCTTC. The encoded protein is CASSFPGTGAMNGYTF.

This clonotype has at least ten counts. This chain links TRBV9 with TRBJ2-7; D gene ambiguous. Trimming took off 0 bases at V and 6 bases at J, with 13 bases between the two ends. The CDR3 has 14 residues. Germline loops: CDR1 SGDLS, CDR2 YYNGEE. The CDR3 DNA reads TGTGCCAGCAGCGTAGCTATCTACGGCTCCGAGCAGTACTTC. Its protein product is CASSVAIYGSEQYF. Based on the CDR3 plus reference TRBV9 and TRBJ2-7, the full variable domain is DSGVTQTPKHLITATGQRVTLRCSPRSGDLSVYWYQQSLDQGLQFLIQYYNGEERAKGNILERFSAQQFPDLHSELNLSSLELGDSALYFCASSVAIYGSEQYFGPGTRLTVT.

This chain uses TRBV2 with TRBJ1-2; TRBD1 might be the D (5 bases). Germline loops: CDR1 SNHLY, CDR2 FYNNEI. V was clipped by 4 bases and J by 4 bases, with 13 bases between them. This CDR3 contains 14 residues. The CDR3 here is CASSGRAEVYGYTF. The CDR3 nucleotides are TGTGCCAGCAGTGGCAGGGCTGAGGTCTATGGCTACACCTTC.

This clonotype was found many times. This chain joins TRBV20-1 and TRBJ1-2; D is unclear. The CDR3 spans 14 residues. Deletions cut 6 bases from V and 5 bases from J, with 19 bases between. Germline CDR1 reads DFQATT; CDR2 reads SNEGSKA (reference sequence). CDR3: CSAPYVAGSYGYTF. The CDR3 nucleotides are TGCAGTGCCCCATACGTTGCGGGGTCTTATGGCTACACCTTC.

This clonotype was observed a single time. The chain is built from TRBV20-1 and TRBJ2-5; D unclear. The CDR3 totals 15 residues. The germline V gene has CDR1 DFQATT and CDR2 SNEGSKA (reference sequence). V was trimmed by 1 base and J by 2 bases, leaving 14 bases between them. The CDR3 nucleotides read TGCAGTGCTAGAGGAGGTGGGGATCAGCAAGAGACCCAGTACTTC. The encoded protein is CSARGGGDQQETQYF.

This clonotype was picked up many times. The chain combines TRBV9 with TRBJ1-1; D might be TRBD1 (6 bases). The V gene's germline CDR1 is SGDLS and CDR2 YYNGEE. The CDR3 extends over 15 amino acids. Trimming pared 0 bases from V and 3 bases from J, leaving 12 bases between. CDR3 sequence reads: CASSVDWTAYTEAFF. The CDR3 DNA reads TGTGCCAGCAGCGTAGATTGGACAGCGTACACTGAAGCTTTCTTT.

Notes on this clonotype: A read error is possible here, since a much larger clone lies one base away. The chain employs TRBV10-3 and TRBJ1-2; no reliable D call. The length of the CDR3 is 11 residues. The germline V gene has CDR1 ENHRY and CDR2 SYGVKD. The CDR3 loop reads CANSSTYGYTF. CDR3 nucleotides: TGTGCCAACAGTAGTACCTATGGCTACACCTTC.

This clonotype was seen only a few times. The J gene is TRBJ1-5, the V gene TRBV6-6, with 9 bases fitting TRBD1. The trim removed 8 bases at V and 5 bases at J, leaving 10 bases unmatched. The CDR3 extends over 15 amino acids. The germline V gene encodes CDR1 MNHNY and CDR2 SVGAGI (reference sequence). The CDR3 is CASRPGQGPYQPQHF. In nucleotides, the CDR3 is TGTGCCAGCCGCCCGGGACAGGGTCCTTATCAGCCCCAGCATTTT.

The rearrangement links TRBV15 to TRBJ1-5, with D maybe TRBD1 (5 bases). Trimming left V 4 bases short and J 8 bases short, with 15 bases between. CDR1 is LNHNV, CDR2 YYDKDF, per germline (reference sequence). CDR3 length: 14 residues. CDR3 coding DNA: TGTGCCACCAGCATATGGGGCCTTTGGGAGCCCCAGCATTTT. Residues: CATSIWGLWEPQHF.

CDR3 protein: CASSIGGGGYNEQFF. In DNA, the CDR3 is TGTGCCAGTAGTATCGGGGGGGGAGGCTACAATGAGCAGTTCTTC. The chain carries TRBV19 and TRBJ2-1, with 8 bases matching TRBD2. The CDR3 loop spans 15 amino acids. In germline, CDR1 is LNHDA, CDR2 SQIVND (reference sequence). The ends lost 3 bases at V and 3 bases at J; junction bases unmatched: 4.

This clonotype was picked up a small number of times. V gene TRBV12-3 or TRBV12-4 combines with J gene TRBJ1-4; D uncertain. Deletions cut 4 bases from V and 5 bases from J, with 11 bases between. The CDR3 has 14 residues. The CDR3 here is CASSYALPNEKLFF. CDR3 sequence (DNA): TGTGCCAGCAGTTACGCTTTACCGAATGAAAAACTGTTTTTT.